Sequencing of this TCR beta chain was carried out in a study of T cell responses to AZD1222 COVID-19 vaccine (dated by TCRdb to about 2021). Looking at the study overall: Because spike-specific TCR depth and breadth did not differ between the two schedules, AZD1222 recipients who got a second dose at roughly 4 weeks were pooled with those who got a second dose at roughly 12 weeks. A total of just over 230 trial participants underwent TCR sequencing, of whom more than 200 had received two doses of AZD1222 and about 26 had received two doses of the MenACWY control vaccine. Trial participants were enrolled by age into 18-55, 56-69 and 70-plus year subgroups, with approximately 150, 28 and 58 TCR-sequenced participants respectively. Broader findings and caveats from the paper: Nearly half of unique spike-specific TCRs reportedly recognized epitopes outside regions mutated in the B.1.351 and B.1.1.7 variants. The 56-69-year group was small, and its depth increase did not reach significance, likely because of low power. The whole spike protein was spanned by vaccine-associated CD4 TCRs, and dominant responses were seen in regions 160-218 and 743-854. A significant rise in spike-specific TCR breadth and depth was observed after two AZD1222 doses relative to day 0 and relative to MenACWY recipients. Conclusions about previously exposed vaccinees are limited, since just a handful of AZD1222 recipients were seropositive for SARS-CoV-2 at baseline. Participants were mostly white British and included more females than males, and it was suggested by the authors that clonal diversity may have been underestimated. Because no day 14 peak-response samples were available, repertoires were characterized only after the peak T cell response.

Reading the label with the study, this specimen's time point is: baseline before first vaccination. The vaccinee samples were drawn from two UK trials, COV001 and COV002, one of which was a single-blind randomized controlled phase 2/3 trial testing AZD1222 (ChAdOx1 nCoV-19) in healthy adults. Trial participant PBMC samples were collected at day 0 and day 28 after the second dose for TCRbeta chain sequencing. Trimmed from V: 4 bases; trimmed from J: 5 bases; junction bases lacking a gene match: 4. Including the terminal cysteine and phenylalanine, the CDR3 comprises 15 residues. Here the CDR3 DNA is all that survives: 45 bases in frame from base 1. According to the germline V gene (reference sequence), CDR1 reads SGHNT and CDR2 reads YYREEE. This clone was counted once. The antigen it recognizes is unknown. Per-base qualities were not stored, and no clone one base away is much larger. The CDR3 regions of human TCRbeta chains were subjected to immunosequencing. Per the original workflow: TCRs in the repertoires were matched against a reference library of SARS-CoV-2-specific TCRs that had been generated with the MIRA antigen-specificity platform. Breadth meant the fraction of unique TCRs that were SARS-CoV-2-associated, whereas depth meant the fraction of total T cells that were SARS-CoV-2-associated. Using the MIRA data, each spike-specific TCR was assigned both to the spike region to which the TCR was reactive and to a CD4 or CD8 class. Log10-transformed breadth and depth values were compared by one-way ANOVA with Sidak's multiple comparisons tests. TCRdb retrieved this table from immuneACCESS and kept in-frame rearrangements only. Not all clones are present; in checked studies, unresolved V genes account for under half, and no reason is known for the remainder. D and trimming were read from the DNA, whereas the V and J calls and clone size are those reported in that table. The sample table holds approximately 110,000 clones, of which 88% were seen once. The ten most abundant clones make up roughly 18% of the sample.

Rearrangement joined TRBV5-4 to TRBJ1-5; the junction holds 12 bases that match TRBD1. The source of this sequence is an adult in good health. Specimen: peripheral blood, collected on day 0 of AZD1222 vaccination. The DNA sequence follows: TGTGCCAGCAGCCCGGGGACAGGGGGCCATCAGCCCCAGCATTTT. Its amino acids are CASSPGTGGHQPQHF.